This T cell receptor (beta chain) was observed in a study of CD8 T cells in Susac syndrome (dated by TCRdb to between 2018 and 2021). In terms of the full investigation: The study used repertoire sequencing to test whether antigen drove CD8+ T cell activation and differentiation in Susac syndrome. Clonality of the CD8+ T cell repertoire was compared between over 10 healthy donors, approximately 14 Susac syndrome patients and roughly 16 multiple sclerosis patients. Broad study findings and their caveats: The TCR sequencing and HLA analysis was acknowledged to have included a relatively small number of individuals.

The junction shows trimming of 7 bases on V and 0 bases on J, plus 13 bases between the germline ends. The CDR3 has 14 amino acids, counting the end cysteine and phenylalanine. The only DNA kept is the CDR3, 42 bases in frame from the first base. The germline V gene specifies SGHDN as CDR1 and FVKESK as CDR2. RNA was extracted using the RNeasy kit, and about 0.5 to 1 ug of the RNA was reverse transcribed with random hexamers. The immunoSEQ multiplex PCR assay, covering 54 Vbeta and 13 Jbeta segments, was used to amplify TCR beta CDR3 regions. PCR amplification bias was corrected using a synthetic template baseline for primer optimization and computational correction. As for the authors' bioinformatics: Reads were annotated to V, D and J genes per IMGT and analyzed with immunoSEQ Analyzer, keeping only productive sequences. Clonality was computed as one minus Shannon entropy normalized by log2 of the number of productive unique sequences. For each patient and control, public and private clones were evaluated among the 100 most prevalent clones. Susac-specific clones were defined as absent from healthy and MS cohorts, roughly 1,100 published viral clones and other ImmuneACCESS disease sequences. TCRdb trimmed the raw reads at Q25, called clones with MiXCR and kept productive beta chains. Identical CDR3 protein sequences are pooled into one entry, listed with their most common genes and DNA. The authors' filters were not applied to this entry. Here the sample has 150,000 to 160,000 distinct CDR3 sequences; approximately 94% occur a single time. The top ten hold about 0.21% of the sample.

Peripheral blood CD8+ and CD4+ T cells from healthy donors, Susac syndrome patients and multiple sclerosis patients were profiled by high-throughput TCR beta sequencing. The multiple sclerosis controls were treatment-naive patients whose relapsing-remitting disease, either stable or active, fulfilled the revised McDonald criteria. Bulk CD8+ and CD4+ T cells were purified by magnetic negative isolation, while CD8+ TEMRA cells were enriched using FACS. Blood was collected in EDTA tubes and processed within 24 hours, with PBMCs isolated through density gradient centrifugation. PBMCs intended for TCR sequencing were cryopreserved in liquid nitrogen and thawed later in a water bath at 37 degrees C. The sorted or isolated CD4+, CD8+ and CD8+ TEMRA cells reached a purity of at least 90%. As for this clonotype: The antigen this receptor binds is unknown. Base qualities were left out, and no much larger clone turns up one base away.

The V and J genes are TRBV14 and TRBJ2-7; 5 matching bases give a weak D call of TRBD1. The receptor comes from a human donor with multiple sclerosis. Sequences were obtained from CD8+ T cells from PBMCs. CDR3 reads: CASTTGQGSYEQYF. The DNA sequence is given as TGTGCCAGCACCACCGGGCAGGGCTCCTACGAGCAGTACTTC.